This TCR beta chain was sequenced for a study of monozygotic twins with inflammatory bowel disease. Whole-study findings and limits: Reduced clonotype sharing with other individuals was observed in IBD patients relative to healthy twins, especially with disease activity.

Turning to this clonotype: No antigen is known for it.

Looked up from germline, CDR1 is SGHTA and CDR2 is FQGNSA. There are 16 residues in the CDR3. Whole blood served as the source of total RNA, and no T cell sorting took place. TCR libraries were prepared from 3500 ng total RNA each. Making cDNA involved eight separate reactions per sample. Following a re-call of the 5' RACE reads, TCRdb has one entry per CDR3 protein and lacks DNA. The sample table sets out roughly 120,000 distinct CDR3 sequences. The source is a human donor with ulcerative colitis or Crohn's disease, or a healthy co-twin of an affected twin (not recorded which). This chain connects TRBV7-2 to TRBJ2-7; TCRdb's D gene call, TRBD2, goes unchecked for lack of DNA. The sequenced sample consisted of blood. The CDR3 sequence is CASSLEFGAGGELEYF.